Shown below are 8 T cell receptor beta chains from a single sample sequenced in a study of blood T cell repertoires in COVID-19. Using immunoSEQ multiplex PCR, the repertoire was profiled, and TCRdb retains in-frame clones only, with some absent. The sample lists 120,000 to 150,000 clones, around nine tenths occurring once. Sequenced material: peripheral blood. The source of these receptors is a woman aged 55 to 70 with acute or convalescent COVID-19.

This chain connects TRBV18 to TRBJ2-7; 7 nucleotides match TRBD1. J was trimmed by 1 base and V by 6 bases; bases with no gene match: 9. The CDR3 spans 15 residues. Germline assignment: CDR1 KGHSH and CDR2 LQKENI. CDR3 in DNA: TGTGCCAGCTCCCCCGACAGGGTGGTATCCTACGAGCAGTACTTC. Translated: CASSPDRVVSYEQYF.

Here the CDR3 reads CASSPSTTGGTEAFF. In DNA form, the CDR3 reads TGTGCCAGCTCACCTAGTACGACAGGGGGCACTGAAGCTTTCTTT. The chain employs TRBV18 and TRBJ1-1; TRBD1 matches 9 bases. Germline CDR1 and CDR2: KGHSH and LQKENI. The length of the CDR3 is 15 residues. With 3 bases clipped from V and 4 bases from J, the junction kept 6 bases outside the gene matches.

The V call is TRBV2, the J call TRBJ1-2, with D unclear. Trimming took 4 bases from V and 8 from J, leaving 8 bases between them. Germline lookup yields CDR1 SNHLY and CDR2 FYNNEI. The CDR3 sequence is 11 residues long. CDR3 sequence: CASSGGLGYTF. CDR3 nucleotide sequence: TGTGCCAGCAGTGGAGGCCTAGGCTACACCTTC.

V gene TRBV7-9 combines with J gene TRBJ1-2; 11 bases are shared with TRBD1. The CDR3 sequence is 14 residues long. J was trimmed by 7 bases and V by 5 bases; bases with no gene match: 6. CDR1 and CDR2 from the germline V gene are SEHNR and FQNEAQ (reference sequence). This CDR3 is CASSPWTGGGGYTF. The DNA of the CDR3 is TGTGCCAGCAGCCCTTGGACAGGGGGCGGTGGCTACACCTTC.

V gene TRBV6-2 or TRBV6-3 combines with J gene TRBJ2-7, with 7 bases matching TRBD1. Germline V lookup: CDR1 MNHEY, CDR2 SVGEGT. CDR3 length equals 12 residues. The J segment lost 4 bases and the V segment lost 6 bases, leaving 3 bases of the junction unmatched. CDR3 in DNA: TGTGCCAGCAGCAGGGGACAGTACGAGCAGTACTTC. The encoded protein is CASSRGQYEQYF.

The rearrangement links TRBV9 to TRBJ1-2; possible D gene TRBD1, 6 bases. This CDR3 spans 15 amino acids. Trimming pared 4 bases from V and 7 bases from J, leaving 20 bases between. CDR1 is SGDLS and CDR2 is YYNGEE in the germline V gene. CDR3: CASSPAQGTSIGYTF. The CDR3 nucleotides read TGTGCCAGCAGCCCCGCACAGGGCACTAGTATTGGCTACACCTTC.

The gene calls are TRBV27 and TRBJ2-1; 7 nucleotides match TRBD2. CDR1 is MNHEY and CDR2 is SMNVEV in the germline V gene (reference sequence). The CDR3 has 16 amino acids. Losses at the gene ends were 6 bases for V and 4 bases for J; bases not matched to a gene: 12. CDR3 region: CASSPRAGSSYNEQFF. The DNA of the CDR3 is TGTGCCAGCAGCCCACGAGCGGGGAGTTCTTACAATGAGCAGTTCTTC.

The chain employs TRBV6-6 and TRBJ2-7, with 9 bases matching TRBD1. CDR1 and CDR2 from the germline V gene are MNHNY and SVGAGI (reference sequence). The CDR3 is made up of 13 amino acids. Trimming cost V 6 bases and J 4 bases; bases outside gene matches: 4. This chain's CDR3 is CASRTGGSYEQYF. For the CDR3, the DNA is TGTGCCAGCAGGACAGGGGGATCGTACGAGCAGTACTTC.